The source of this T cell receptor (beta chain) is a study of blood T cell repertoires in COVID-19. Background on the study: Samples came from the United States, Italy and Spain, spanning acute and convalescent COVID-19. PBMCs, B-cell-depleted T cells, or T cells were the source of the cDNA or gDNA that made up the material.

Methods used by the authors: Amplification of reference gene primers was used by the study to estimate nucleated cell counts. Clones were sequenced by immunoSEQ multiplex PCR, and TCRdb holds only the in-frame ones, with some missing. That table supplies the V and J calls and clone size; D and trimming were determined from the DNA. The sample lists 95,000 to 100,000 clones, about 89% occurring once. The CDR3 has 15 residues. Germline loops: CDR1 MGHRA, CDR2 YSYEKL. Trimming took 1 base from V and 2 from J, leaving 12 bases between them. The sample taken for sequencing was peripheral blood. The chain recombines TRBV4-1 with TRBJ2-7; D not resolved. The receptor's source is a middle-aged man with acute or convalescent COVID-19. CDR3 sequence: CASSQGQTRTYEQYF. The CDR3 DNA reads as TGCGCCAGCAGCCAAGGGCAGACACGGACCTACGAGCAGTACTTC.